The 21 T cell receptor beta chains reported below all come from one sample, sequenced in a study of blood T cell repertoires in COVID-19. The repertoire was sequenced with immunoSEQ multiplex PCR; TCRdb's copy has only in-frame clones and lacks some. The profile shows 300,000 to 400,000 clones, less than 90% of them singletons. Sample: peripheral blood. The receptors shown here come from a woman aged 55-70 years with COVID-19, enrolled during active disease.

The chain links TRBV7-9 to TRBJ1-2, with 9 positions matching TRBD1. CDR3 length equals 15 residues. Germline trimming cut 1 base from V and 6 bases from J; bases unmatched to any gene: 6. The germline V gene encodes CDR1 SEHNR and CDR2 FQNEAQ (reference sequence). CDR3 region: CASSLGGTGNDGYTF. In DNA form, the CDR3 reads TGTGCCAGCAGCTTAGGCGGGACAGGGAACGATGGCTACACCTTC.

V gene TRBV4-1 combines with J gene TRBJ2-1; the match to TRBD2 covers 9 bases. Germline V gene data show CDR1 as MGHRA and CDR2 as YSYEKL. The V and J ends lost 1 base and 0 bases, in that order; junction bases with no gene match: 4. This CDR3 is 17 amino acids long. As DNA, the CDR3 is TGCGCCAGCAGCCAAGGGAGCGGGGGGAGCTCCTACAATGAGCAGTTCTTC. Protein sequence: CASSQGSGGSSYNEQFF.

The chain is built from TRBV27 and TRBJ2-7, with TRBD2 matching over 11 bases. The V segment lost 5 bases and the J segment 4 bases; nucleotides outside the gene matches: 10. This CDR3 comprises 16 residues. In germline, CDR1 is MNHEY, CDR2 SMNVEV (reference sequence). For the CDR3, the DNA is TGTGCCAGCAGTCCCCGTACTAGCGGGGGTTTTTACGAGCAGTACTTC. It codes for CASSPRTSGGFYEQYF.

The J gene is TRBJ2-3, the V gene TRBV4-3, with 13 bases fitting TRBD2. CDR1 is LGHNA, CDR2 YSLEER, per germline. The junction had 7 bases not matched to a gene; V was cut back by 0 bases and J by 7 bases. This CDR3 comprises 17 residues. The CDR3 bases are TGCGCCAGCAGCCAAGATTATGGGGGACTAGCGGGAAATACGCAGTATTTT. Translating it yields CASSQDYGGLAGNTQYF.

The CDR3 spells CASTQGNTQYF. The CDR3 bases are TGTGCCAGCACCCAGGGAAATACGCAGTATTTT. The chain employs TRBV6-5 and TRBJ2-3, with a weak D call TRBD1 (5 bases). The germline gives CDR1 MNHEY, CDR2 SVGAGI. Trimming pared 7 bases from V and 7 bases from J, leaving 9 bases between. The CDR3 runs 11 residues.

This clone has more than one count but fewer than ten. This chain uses TRBV30 with TRBJ1-3; a weak D match, TRBD1 (5 bases). The CDR3 length is 15 residues. CDR1 GTSNPN and CDR2 SVGIG come from the germline V gene (reference sequence). Trimming removed 3 bases from V and 3 bases from J, with 15 bases in between. Here the CDR3 reads CAWSYRQGFGNTIYF. The CDR3 DNA sequence: TGTGCCTGGAGCTATAGGCAGGGCTTTGGAAACACCATATATTTT.

The gene calls are TRBV7-2 and TRBJ1-5; D is uncertain. Between the trimmed V and J ends, which lost 3 bases and 0 bases, there was a span of 6 bases. This CDR3 is built from 14 residues. The germline gives CDR1 SGHTA, CDR2 FQGNSA. CDR3 amino acids: CASSFYGSNQPQHF. The CDR3 coding sequence is TGTGCCAGCAGCTTCTACGGTAGCAATCAGCCCCAGCATTTT.

This sequence joins TRBV27 and TRBJ2-7; 7 positions match TRBD1. The trim removed 5 bases at V and 1 base at J, leaving 8 bases unmatched. Germline V gene data show CDR1 as MNHEY and CDR2 as SMNVEV (reference sequence). The CDR3 consists of 15 residues. The CDR3 reads CASSPVDRVSYEQYF. For the CDR3, the DNA is TGTGCCAGCAGTCCGGTTGACAGGGTTTCCTACGAGCAGTACTTC.

The V call is TRBV24-1, the J call TRBJ1-5, with D maybe TRBD1 (5 bases). CDR3 length equals 15 residues. Germline CDR1 and CDR2: KGHDR and SFDVKD. V was clipped by 1 base and J by 4 bases, with 10 bases between them. This chain's CDR3 is CATSDLRRDNQPQHF. The CDR3 region has the DNA TGTGCCACCAGTGATTTACGCAGGGATAATCAGCCCCAGCATTTT.

V and J are TRBV5-4 and TRBJ1-1; 8 nucleotides line up with TRBD1. The CDR3 consists of 15 residues. Trimming at V came to 1 base and at J to 5 bases, leaving 7 bases not matched to a gene. Germline CDR1 SGHNT, CDR2 YYREEE (reference sequence). The CDR3 nucleotides are TGTGCCAGCAGCTTGCGGACAGGGAGTTCGACTGAAGCTTTCTTT. It codes for CASSLRTGSSTEAFF.

This sequence joins TRBV13 and TRBJ1-1; D not resolved. The CDR3 consists of 14 residues. V lost 0 bases and J 10 bases, leaving 15 bases between the germline ends. Germline values: CDR1 PRHDT, CDR2 FYEKMQ (reference sequence). CDR3: CASSLGGRLSIAFF. The CDR3 DNA is TGTGCCAGCAGCTTAGGGGGGAGGCTTTCGATAGCTTTCTTT. The full variable domain, rest sourced from reference TRBV13 and TRBJ1-1, is AAGVIQSPRHLIKEKRETATLKCYPIPRHDTVYWYQQGPGQDPQFLISFYEKMQSDKGSIPDRFSAQQFSDYHSELNMSSLELGDSALYFCASSLGGRLSIAFFGQGTRLTVV.

V and J are TRBV6-2 or TRBV6-3 and TRBJ1-2; D not resolved. V was trimmed by 3 bases and J by 3 bases, leaving 29 bases between them. Germline assignment: CDR1 MNHEY and CDR2 SVGEGT. The CDR3 is 20 amino acids. This CDR3 is CASSYLTATPEDPNDYGYTF. The CDR3 nucleotides are TGTGCCAGCAGTTATTTAACAGCCACACCAGAAGACCCAAACGACTATGGCTACACCTTC.

CDR3 amino acids: CASSPGTGGREQFF. CDR3 in DNA: TGTGCCAGCAGCCCCGGGACAGGGGGCCGTGAGCAGTTCTTC. This sequence joins TRBV7-2 and TRBJ2-1; 12 nucleotides match TRBD1. With V trimmed by 5 bases and J by 9 bases, 5 bases remained unmatched. CDR1 and CDR2 (germline): SGHTA, FQGNSA. This CDR3 has 14 amino acids.

V and J are TRBV10-1 and TRBJ2-3; D is possibly TRBD2 (6 bases). The germline V and J ends were trimmed by 6 bases and 2 bases, with 9 bases remaining between them. Germline V gives CDR1 WNHNN, CDR2 SYGVQD (reference sequence). There are 13 residues in the CDR3. CDR3 sequence (DNA): TGCGCCAGCAGGCGGACTACCACAGATACGCAGTATTTT. The encoded protein is CASRRTTTDTQYF.

This chain uses TRBV16 with TRBJ2-7; TRBD1 agrees at 8 bases. There are 15 residues in the CDR3. CDR1 and CDR2 (germline): KGHSY, FQNENV. V gave up 3 bases and J gave up 3 bases; unmatched junction bases: 7. The CDR3 reads CASSQSTGVNYEQYF. CDR3 coding DNA: TGTGCCAGCAGCCAGTCGACAGGGGTTAACTACGAGCAGTACTTC.

This clone has just one count. This CDR3 reads CASSQYRNSGANVLTF. The CDR3, as DNA: TGCGCCAGCAGCCAATACAGGAACTCTGGGGCCAACGTCCTGACTTTC. The chain links TRBV4-1 to TRBJ2-6, with D perhaps matching TRBD1 (5 bases). Germline V gene data show CDR1 as MGHRA and CDR2 as YSYEKL. V lost 2 bases to trimming and J lost 0 bases, with 8 bases between them. CDR3 length equals 16 residues.

The chain is built from TRBV20-1 and TRBJ1-5; 9 bases align to TRBD1. The CDR3 has 17 amino acids. Trimming removed 6 bases from V and 0 bases from J; junction bases left unmatched: 12. CDR1 and CDR2 (germline): DFQATT, SNEGSKA (reference sequence). The chain's CDR3 is CSASTGTGIYSNQPQHF. The CDR3 bases are TGCAGTGCCAGTACCGGGACAGGGATCTATAGCAATCAGCCCCAGCATTTT.

The J gene is TRBJ2-3, the V gene TRBV5-8, with 8 nucleotides matching TRBD1. The CDR3 covers 15 residues. V shed 0 bases, J shed 2 bases, and the junction held 2 bases outside the gene matches. Germline CDR1 SGHTS, CDR2 YDEGEE. The DNA of the CDR3 is TGTGCCAGCAGCTTGGGTCAGGGGGCCACAGATACGCAGTATTTT. Residues: CASSLGQGATDTQYF. Full variable domain (remainder filled in from reference TRBV5-8 and TRBJ2-3): EAGVTQSPTHLIKTRGQQATLRCSPISGHTSVYWYQQALGLGLQFLLWYDEGEERNRGNFPPRFSGRQFPNYSSELNVNALELEDSALYLCASSLGQGATDTQYFGPGTRLTVL.

This clone was seen a single time. V gene TRBV29-1 combines with J gene TRBJ1-2, with 9 nucleotides matching TRBD1. The J segment lost 7 bases and the V segment lost 4 bases, leaving 4 bases of the junction unmatched. This CDR3 has 12 residues. Germline V gives CDR1 SQVTM, CDR2 ANQGSEA. CDR3 protein: CSVGTGDSGYTF. The CDR3 DNA is TGCAGCGTTGGGACAGGGGACTCTGGCTACACCTTC.

The rearrangement links TRBV7-2 to TRBJ2-7; TRBD2 aligns across 10 bases. Germline CDR1 reads SGHTA; CDR2 reads FQGNSA. Trimming removed 3 bases from V and 3 bases from J; junction bases left unmatched: 8. This CDR3 comprises 16 residues. The CDR3 DNA follows: TGTGCCAGCAGCTTGAATAGCGGGGGGATAGTCTACGAGCAGTACTTC. Protein: CASSLNSGGIVYEQYF.

V and J are TRBV4-3 and TRBJ2-1, with 11 bases that match TRBD2. CDR3 length: 17 residues. CDR1 and CDR2 from the germline V gene are LGHNA and YSLEER. Trimming cost V 0 bases and J 5 bases; bases outside gene matches: 6. DNA for the CDR3: TGCGCCAGCAGCCAAGATGGATTAGCGGGGGGGAACAATGAGCAGTTCTTC. Translation: CASSQDGLAGGNNEQFF.